The 19 T cell receptor beta chains below all came from one sample that was sequenced in a study of cytomegalovirus exposure and HLA in healthy donors. Both 60 Vbeta primers and 13 Jbeta primers went into the PCR. Sequencing used immunoSEQ multiplex PCR; TCRdb keeps in-frame clones, though not all of them. Of roughly 240,000 clones listed, roughly 73% are singletons. Sequenced input: PBMCs. The origin of the receptors is a boy younger than 18 in good health and CMV-seronegative.

This clone came up once. This rearrangement joins TRBV7-3 to TRBJ1-6; TRBD1 matches 8 bases. CDR1 and CDR2 (germline): SGHTA, FQGTGA. This CDR3 is built from 16 residues. Trimming cost V 2 bases and J 6 bases; bases outside gene matches: 6. CDR3 nucleotide sequence: TGTGCCAGCAGCTTAGGGGCGGACAGGGTTAATTCACCCCTCCACTTT. Translation: CASSLGADRVNSPLHF.

This clone has a handful of counts. The rearrangement joins TRBV6-1 to TRBJ2-7; a weak D match, TRBD1 (5 bases). The germline V gene has CDR1 MNHNS and CDR2 SASEGT. V lost 3 bases and J lost 4, with 13 bases in between. The CDR3 extends over 14 amino acids. CDR3 DNA sequence: TGTGCCAGCAGTGACGTCAGGGAATTGTACGAGCAGTACTTC. It translates to CASSDVRELYEQYF.

V is TRBV29-1 and J is TRBJ2-3; TRBD2 might be the D (6 bases). The germline V gene encodes CDR1 SQVTM and CDR2 ANQGSEA. The CDR3 is 13 residues long. With 4 bases removed from V and 2 bases from J, the gap between germline ends came to 10 bases. The CDR3 DNA reads TGCAGCGTTGCTGGGAGGACCACAGATACGCAGTATTTT. Its translation is CSVAGRTTDTQYF.

The chain is built from TRBV9 and TRBJ2-2; 10 bases agree with TRBD2. The germline gives CDR1 SGDLS, CDR2 YYNGEE. Trimming cost V 3 bases and J 4 bases; bases outside gene matches: 15. This CDR3 region has 19 residues. CDR3 protein: CASSGPPWERGGPTGELFF. The CDR3 DNA is TGTGCCAGCAGCGGGCCTCCCTGGGAGCGGGGGGGCCCCACCGGGGAGCTGTTTTTT.

The chain couples TRBV7-2 to TRBJ2-3, with 12 bases aligning to TRBD2. Losses at the gene ends were 5 bases for V and 5 bases for J; bases not matched to a gene: 8. The germline gives CDR1 SGHTA, CDR2 FQGNSA. The CDR3 is 16 residues long. The CDR3 reads CASSVRLAGAVDTQYF. CDR3 in DNA: TGTGCCAGCAGCGTCCGACTAGCGGGAGCCGTAGATACGCAGTATTTT.

V gene TRBV29-1 combines with J gene TRBJ1-1; TRBD1 aligns across 7 bases. Trimming removed 5 bases from V and 1 base from J; junction bases left unmatched: 10. This CDR3 has 15 residues. Per germline, CDR1 SQVTM and CDR2 ANQGSEA. CDR3 in amino acids: CSVRKRQGGNTEAFF. CDR3 nucleotides: TGCAGCGTTCGAAAGCGACAGGGAGGGAACACTGAAGCTTTCTTT.

In this sample, this clone turned up once. The chain is built from TRBV5-5 and TRBJ1-2; D is undetermined. This CDR3 has 13 amino acids. V lost 2 bases and J lost 7, with 12 bases in between. Per the germline V gene, CDR1 is SGHKS and CDR2 is YYEKEE (reference sequence). CDR3 protein: CASSFGGPGGYTF. CDR3 DNA sequence: TGTGCCAGCAGCTTCGGAGGTCCAGGTGGCTACACCTTC. Drawing the rest from reference TRBV5-5 and TRBJ1-2, the complete variable domain is DAGVTQSPTHLIKTRGQQVTLRCSPISGHKSVSWYQQVLGQGPQFIFQYYEKEERGRGNFPDRFSARQFPNYSSELNVNALLLGDSALYLCASSFGGPGGYTFGSGTRLTVV.

The chain recombines TRBV7-8 with TRBJ2-1; the D gene is possibly TRBD1 (5 bases). The germline V gene has CDR1 SGHVS and CDR2 FQNEAQ. The CDR3 consists of 13 residues. With 4 bases removed from V and 4 bases from J, the gap between germline ends came to 8 bases. The CDR3, as DNA: TGTGCCAGCAGCTCGACAGTTTACAATGAGCAGTTCTTC. Translating gives CASSSTVYNEQFF.

The chain recombines TRBV10-3 with TRBJ2-2, with TRBD1 matching 9 bases. This CDR3 is 15 amino acids long. Losses at the gene ends were 10 bases for V and 6 bases for J; bases not matched to a gene: 12. Per the germline V gene, CDR1 is ENHRY and CDR2 is SYGVKD. The CDR3 nucleotides are TGTGCCACGTCCACAGGGGGCCGGGCCGCCGGGGAGCTGTTTTTT. Amino acid sequence: CATSTGGRAAGELFF.

In regard to this clone: The sample holds other DNA sequences that translate to the same CDR3. The chain links TRBV6-5 to TRBJ1-2; D ambiguous. Germline V lookup: CDR1 MNHEY, CDR2 SVGAGI. The length of the CDR3 is 14 residues. V dropped 9 bases and J dropped 5 bases, with 19 bases sitting between them. CDR3 amino acids: CASSRTWGEYGYTF. CDR3 sequence (DNA): TGTGCCAGTAGTAGAACCTGGGGAGAGTATGGCTACACCTTC.

The V and J genes are TRBV25-1 and TRBJ2-7; TRBD2 is a possible D gene (5 bases). The V end lost 3 bases, the J end lost 2 bases, and 8 bases lay between the germline ends. Germline CDR1 is MGHDK and CDR2 is SYGVNS. CDR3 size: 13 residues. DNA of the CDR3: TGTGCCAGCAGTGATCGGGGAACCTACGAGCAGTACTTC. Protein product: CASSDRGTYEQYF.

The gene calls are TRBV6-1 and TRBJ1-5; 10 bases align to TRBD1. The CDR3 spans 14 residues. The germline V gene encodes CDR1 MNHNS and CDR2 SASEGT. V shed 9 bases and J 6 bases; nucleotides not matched to a gene: 8. As DNA, the CDR3 is TGTGCCAGACTCCGGGACAGGGGTGGTCAGCCCCAGCATTTT. This codes for CARLRDRGGQPQHF.

The rearrangement uses TRBV29-1 and TRBJ1-2; 10 nucleotides match TRBD1. CDR1 and CDR2 from the germline V gene are SQVTM and ANQGSEA. This CDR3 contains 12 residues. Unmatched junction bases numbered 5, after V lost 6 bases and J lost 7 bases. The CDR3 sequence is CSVRQGAIGYTF. The CDR3 region has the DNA TGCAGCGTCCGACAGGGGGCGATTGGCTACACCTTC.

The CDR3 sequence is CAWSVGGADTQYF. CDR3 nucleotides: TGTGCCTGGAGTGTAGGAGGGGCAGATACGCAGTATTTT. The V gene is TRBV30, the J gene TRBJ2-3, with TRBD2 as a possible D gene (6 bases). V gave up 0 bases and J gave up 4 bases, with 8 bases separating them. In germline, CDR1 is GTSNPN, CDR2 SVGIG (reference sequence). The CDR3 sequence is 13 residues long.

This chain links TRBV27 with TRBJ2-7, with D possibly TRBD1 on 5 matching bases. Trimming took off 6 bases at V and 5 bases at J, with 17 bases between the two ends. This CDR3 comprises 14 residues. Per germline, CDR1 MNHEY and CDR2 SMNVEV (reference sequence). The CDR3 DNA reads TGTGCCAGCAGGGGTTTCGGCAGGGCCCACGAGCAGTACTTC. The encoded protein is CASRGFGRAHEQYF.

CDR3 residues: CASSELAGGMEPQHF. The CDR3 DNA follows: TGTGCCAGCAGTGAATTAGCAGGGGGGATGGAGCCCCAGCATTTT. The chain links TRBV25-1 to TRBJ1-5; 7 bases are a match to TRBD1. J gave up 8 bases and V 1 base, and 8 bases lay outside the gene matches. The CDR3 runs to 15 residues. From germline, CDR1 is MGHDK and CDR2 SYGVNS.

The chain is built from TRBV27 and TRBJ1-5; D may be TRBD1 (5 bases). The CDR3 totals 15 residues. Germline V gene sequence: CDR1 MNHEY, CDR2 SMNVEV (reference sequence). V was cut by 2 bases and J by 10 bases, with 18 bases left in between. The CDR3 DNA follows: TGTGCCAGCAGTTTAAATTTGGGCAGGGTATTACCCCAGCATTTT. Translating it yields CASSLNLGRVLPQHF.

This chain connects TRBV4-2 to TRBJ2-5, with TRBD2 matching 9 bases. The CDR3 is 16 residues long. The V gene's germline CDR1 is LGHNA and CDR2 YNFKEQ. Trimming at V came to 0 bases and at J to 3 bases, leaving 5 bases not matched to a gene. The CDR3 DNA reads as TGTGCCAGCAGCCAAGAACCTAGCGGGGCAAAAGAGACCCAGTACTTC. The encoded protein is CASSQEPSGAKETQYF.

There are a few counts of this clone. J is TRBJ1-2 and V is TRBV10-3; 9 nucleotides match TRBD1. The germline V gene encodes CDR1 ENHRY and CDR2 SYGVKD. V trimming: 4 bases; J trimming: 8 bases; junction bases outside the gene matches: 14. CDR3 length equals 16 residues. CDR3 DNA: TGTGCCATCAGTGGGACAACCGGGACAGGGTCTGTCGGCTACACCTTC. This encodes CAISGTTGTGSVGYTF.